This TCR beta chain comes out of a study of blood T cells in healthy people across ages. Overall study results and limits: TCR beta diversity correlated strongly with naive T cell percentage. Fewer expanded clones and more diversity marked long-lived versus aged donors.

Remarks on this clonotype: Its antigen remains unknown.

V lost 10 bases to trimming and J lost 0 bases; unmatched junction nucleotides: 10. CDR1 is MNHEY, CDR2 SVGAGI, per germline. The CDR3 contains 16 residues. Next came a second PCR, run for about 7 to 11 cycles, which used a sample-barcoded 5' primer along with a J-beta primer mix. Via MiXCR, TCRdb re-called the 5' RACE reads, giving one row per CDR3 protein. Here the sample spans roughly 800,000 distinct CDR3 sequences, 55% to 75% being singletons. The authors isolated at least 6 million PBMCs per sample. The chain combines TRBV6-5 with TRBJ2-1; 9 bases agree with TRBD2. Sequenced: blood. This clonotype was sampled from a man between 25 and 39 years old in good health. The CDR3 bases are TGTGCCACCTATAGCGGGAGCGGGAGCTCCTACAATGAGCAGTTCTTC. This codes for CATYSGSGSSYNEQFF.